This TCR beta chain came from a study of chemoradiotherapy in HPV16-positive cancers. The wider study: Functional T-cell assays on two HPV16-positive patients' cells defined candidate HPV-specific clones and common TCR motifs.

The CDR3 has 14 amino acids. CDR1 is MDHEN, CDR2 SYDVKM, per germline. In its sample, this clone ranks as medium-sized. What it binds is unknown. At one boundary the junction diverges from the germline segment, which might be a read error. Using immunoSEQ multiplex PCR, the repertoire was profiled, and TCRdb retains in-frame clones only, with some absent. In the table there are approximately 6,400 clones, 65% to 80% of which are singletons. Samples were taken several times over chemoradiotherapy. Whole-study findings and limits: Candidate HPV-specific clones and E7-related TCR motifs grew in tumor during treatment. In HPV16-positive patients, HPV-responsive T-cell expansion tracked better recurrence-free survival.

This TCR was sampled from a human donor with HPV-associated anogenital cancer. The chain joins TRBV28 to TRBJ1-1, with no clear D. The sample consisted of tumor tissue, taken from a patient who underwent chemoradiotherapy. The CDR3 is CASSFLGLNTEAFF. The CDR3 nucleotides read TGTGCCAGCAGTTTTCTGGGATTGAATACTGAAGCTTTCTTT.